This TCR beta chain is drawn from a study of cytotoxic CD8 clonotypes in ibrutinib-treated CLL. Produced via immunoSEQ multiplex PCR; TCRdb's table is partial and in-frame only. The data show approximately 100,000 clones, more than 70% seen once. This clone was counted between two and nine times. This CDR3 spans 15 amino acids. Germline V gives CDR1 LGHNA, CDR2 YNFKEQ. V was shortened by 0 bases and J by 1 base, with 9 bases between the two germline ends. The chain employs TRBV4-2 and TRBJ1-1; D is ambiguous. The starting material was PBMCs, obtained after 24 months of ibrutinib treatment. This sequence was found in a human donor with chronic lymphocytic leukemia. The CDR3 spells CASSQDPTQNTEAFF. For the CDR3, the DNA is TGTGCCAGCAGCCAAGACCCCACTCAGAACACTGAAGCTTTCTTT.